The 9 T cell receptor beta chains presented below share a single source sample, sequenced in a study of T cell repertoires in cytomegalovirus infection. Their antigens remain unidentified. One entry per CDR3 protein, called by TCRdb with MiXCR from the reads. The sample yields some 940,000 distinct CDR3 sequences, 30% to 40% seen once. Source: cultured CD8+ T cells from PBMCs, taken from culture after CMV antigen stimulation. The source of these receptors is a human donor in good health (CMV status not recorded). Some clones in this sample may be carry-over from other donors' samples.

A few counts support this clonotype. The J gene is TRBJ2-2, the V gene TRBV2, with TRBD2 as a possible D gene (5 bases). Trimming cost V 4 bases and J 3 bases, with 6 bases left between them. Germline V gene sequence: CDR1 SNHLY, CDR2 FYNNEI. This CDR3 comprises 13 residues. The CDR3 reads CASSGTDTGELFF. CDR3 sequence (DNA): TGTGCCAGCAGTGGGACTGACACCGGGGAGCTGTTTTTT.

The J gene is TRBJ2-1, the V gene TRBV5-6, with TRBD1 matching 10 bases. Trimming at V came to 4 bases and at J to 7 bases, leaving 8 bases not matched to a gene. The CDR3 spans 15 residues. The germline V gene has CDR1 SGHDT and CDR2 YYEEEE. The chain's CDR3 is CASSGRDRGINEQFF. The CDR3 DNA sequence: TGTGCCAGCAGCGGCCGGGACAGGGGTATTAATGAGCAGTTCTTC.

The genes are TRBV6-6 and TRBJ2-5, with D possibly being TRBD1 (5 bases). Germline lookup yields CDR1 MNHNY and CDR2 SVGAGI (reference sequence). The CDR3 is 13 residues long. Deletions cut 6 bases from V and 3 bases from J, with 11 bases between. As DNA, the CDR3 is TGTGCCAGCAGCAATGGGGCTAAAGAGACCCAGTACTTC. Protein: CASSNGAKETQYF.

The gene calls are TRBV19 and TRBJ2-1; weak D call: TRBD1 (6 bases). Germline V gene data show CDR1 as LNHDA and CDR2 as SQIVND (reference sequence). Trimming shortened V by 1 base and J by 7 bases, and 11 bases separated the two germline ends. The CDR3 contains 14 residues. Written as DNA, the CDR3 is TGTGCCAGTAGTATAGCACAGGGCCCTAATGAGCAGTTCTTC. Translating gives CASSIAQGPNEQFF.

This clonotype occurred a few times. The CDR3 nucleotides read TGTGCCAGCAGTTCCCCGGACAGTCAGTACGAGCAGTACGTC. Translation: CASSSPDSQYEQYV. The V gene is TRBV27, the J gene TRBJ2-7; a weak D match, TRBD1 (6 bases). V lost 4 bases and J lost 4, with 14 bases in between. CDR3 length equals 14 residues. Germline V gene sequence: CDR1 MNHEY, CDR2 SMNVEV (reference sequence).

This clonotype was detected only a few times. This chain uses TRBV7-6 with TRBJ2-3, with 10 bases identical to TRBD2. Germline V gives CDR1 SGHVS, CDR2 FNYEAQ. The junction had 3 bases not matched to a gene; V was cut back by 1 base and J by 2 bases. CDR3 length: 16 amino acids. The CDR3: CASSLESGGATDTQYF. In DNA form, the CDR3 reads TGTGCCAGCAGCTTAGAAAGCGGGGGGGCCACAGATACGCAGTATTTT.

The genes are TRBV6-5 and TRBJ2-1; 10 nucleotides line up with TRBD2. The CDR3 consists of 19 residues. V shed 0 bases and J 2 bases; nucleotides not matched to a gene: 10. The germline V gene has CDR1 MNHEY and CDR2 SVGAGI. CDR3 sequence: CASSYSDPSGGSTYNEQFF. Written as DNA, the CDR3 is TGTGCCAGCAGTTACTCCGACCCTAGCGGGGGATCAACCTACAATGAGCAGTTCTTC.

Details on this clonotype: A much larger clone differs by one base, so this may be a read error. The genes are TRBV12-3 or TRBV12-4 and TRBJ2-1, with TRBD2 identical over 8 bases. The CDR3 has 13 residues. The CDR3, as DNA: TGTGCCAACAGTCCCGGGACTAGATGGGAGCAGTTCTTC. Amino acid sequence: CANSPGTRWEQFF.

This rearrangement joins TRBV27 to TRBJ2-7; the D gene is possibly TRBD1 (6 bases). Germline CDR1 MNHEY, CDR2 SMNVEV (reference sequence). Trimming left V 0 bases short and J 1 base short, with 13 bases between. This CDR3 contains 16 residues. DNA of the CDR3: TGTGCCAGCAGTTTATCGACAGGTTTTATTTCCTACGAGCAGTACTTC. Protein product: CASSLSTGFISYEQYF.